These 25 T cell receptor beta chains originate from one sample sequenced in a study of graft-versus-host responses after intestinal transplantation. The protocol was immunoSEQ multiplex PCR, while the TCRdb copy is restricted to in-frame clones and leaves out a portion. The table has about 17,000 clones, 82% seen once; the top ten hold around 5.5%. To release intraepithelial and lamina propria lymphocytes, the graft tissue was processed. Sequenced material: ileum tissue, taken 17 days after transplant. The receptor set was obtained from a human patient who received an intestinal transplant, so some T cells may come from the graft donor.

The V call is TRBV2, the J call TRBJ2-1, with no clear D. V was trimmed by 5 bases and J by 6 bases, leaving 11 bases between them. CDR1 is SNHLY and CDR2 is FYNNEI in the germline V gene. This CDR3 has 13 amino acids. The CDR3 DNA reads as TGTGCCAGCAGTTATTTTTTACTCAATGAGCAGTTCTTC. This gives the protein CASSYFLLNEQFF.

This sequence joins TRBV28 and TRBJ1-2, with D unresolved. This CDR3 contains 10 residues. Germline loops: CDR1 MDHEN, CDR2 SYDVKM. Deletions cut 7 bases from V and 1 base from J, with 1 base between. The CDR3, as DNA: TGTGCCAGCAATAACTATGGCTACACCTTC. Translated: CASNNYGYTF.

The chain links TRBV27 to TRBJ2-7, with 8 nucleotides matching TRBD2. With 2 bases clipped from V and 4 bases from J, the junction kept 7 bases outside the gene matches. The CDR3 runs 15 residues. In germline, CDR1 is MNHEY, CDR2 SMNVEV (reference sequence). CDR3 in amino acids: CASSLSSGTVYEQYF. The DNA of the CDR3 is TGTGCCAGCAGTTTAAGTAGCGGGACCGTTTACGAGCAGTACTTC.

The V gene is TRBV6-5, the J gene TRBJ1-5; TRBD1 might be the D (5 bases). The V and J ends lost 5 bases and 3 bases respectively, with 8 bases between them. The CDR3 sequence is 13 residues long. Germline CDR1 and CDR2: MNHEY and SVGAGI. The CDR3 here is CASSRTFNQPQHF. Here the CDR3 DNA reads TGTGCCAGCAGTAGGACATTCAATCAGCCCCAGCATTTT.

Here the CDR3 reads CASSPTHEQFF. The CDR3 DNA follows: TGTGCCAGCAGCCCCACCCATGAGCAGTTCTTC. The chain is built from TRBV7-9 and TRBJ2-1; D is ambiguous. The CDR3 is 11 amino acids. In germline, CDR1 is SEHNR, CDR2 FQNEAQ (reference sequence). Trimming took 5 bases from V and 8 from J, leaving 7 bases between them.

This chain connects TRBV7-9 to TRBJ1-2, with TRBD1 identical over 8 bases. V lost 2 bases, J lost 4 bases, and 3 bases stayed unmatched. The germline gives CDR1 SEHNR, CDR2 FQNEAQ (reference sequence). The CDR3 length is 14 residues. CDR3 sequence: CASSLRDRSYGYTF. DNA for the CDR3: TGTGCCAGCAGCTTAAGGGACAGGAGCTATGGCTACACCTTC.

CDR3 bases: TGTGCCAGCAGGTTGGACAGGGGGGGAGTTGAAGCTTTCTTT. Amino acid sequence: CASRLDRGGVEAFF. V usage is TRBV6-5 and J usage is TRBJ1-1; 10 bases line up with TRBD1. J gave up 7 bases and V 6 bases, and 8 bases lay outside the gene matches. Germline V gene sequence: CDR1 MNHEY, CDR2 SVGAGI. The CDR3 spans 14 residues.

This chain uses TRBV7-9 with TRBJ1-4, with TRBD1 matching 8 bases. V shed 4 bases, J shed 2 bases, and the junction held 6 bases outside the gene matches. The CDR3 is 16 amino acids. The germline V gene has CDR1 SEHNR and CDR2 FQNEAQ (reference sequence). The CDR3 sequence is CASSYGQGSTNEKLFF. As DNA, the CDR3 is TGTGCCAGCAGCTACGGACAGGGCTCTACTAATGAAAAACTGTTTTTT.

This clone turned up a few times. V is TRBV6-5 and J is TRBJ1-1; D gene ambiguous. Trimming removed 2 bases at V and 1 base at J, with 8 bases between. The CDR3 is 14 residues long. Germline V CDR1 and CDR2: MNHEY, SVGAGI. The CDR3 sequence: CASSYGRPNTEAFF. The CDR3 DNA reads TGTGCCAGCAGTTACGGGCGGCCGAACACTGAAGCTTTCTTT.

The CDR3 region is CASSPRRQQNTEAFF. The CDR3 nucleotides are TGTGCCAGCTCACCACGTCGACAGCAGAACACTGAAGCTTTCTTT. The V gene is TRBV18, the J gene TRBJ1-1; D is possibly TRBD1 (5 bases). The CDR3 runs 15 residues. Trimming left V 1 base short and J 1 base short, with 10 bases between. The germline CDR1 and CDR2 sequences are KGHSH and LQKENI.

The chain links TRBV29-1 to TRBJ2-1; 8 positions match TRBD1. The CDR3 consists of 14 residues. J was trimmed by 4 bases and V by 8 bases; bases with no gene match: 10. The germline V gene encodes CDR1 SQVTM and CDR2 ANQGSEA. The CDR3 nucleotides read TGCAGCTCGAAGGCGGGACAGGATTACAATGAGCAGTTCTTC. Protein: CSSKAGQDYNEQFF.

This rearrangement joins TRBV5-1 to TRBJ2-2, with TRBD2 as a possible D gene (6 bases). Trimming cost V 0 bases and J 0 bases, with 9 bases left between them. CDR3 length: 16 residues. In germline, CDR1 is SGHRS, CDR2 YFSETQ. CDR3 coding DNA: TGCGCCAGCAGCTTGGGGGACTGGGCGAACACCGGGGAGCTGTTTTTT. Its protein is CASSLGDWANTGELFF.

The chain couples TRBV5-6 to TRBJ2-2, with 10 nucleotides matching TRBD1. The germline gives CDR1 SGHDT, CDR2 YYEEEE. This CDR3 contains 16 residues. Losses at the gene ends were 2 bases for V and 3 bases for J; bases not matched to a gene: 4. The CDR3 DNA sequence: TGTGCCAGCAGCTTTGAGGGACAGGGGTACACCGGGGAGCTGTTTTTT. Protein sequence: CASSFEGQGYTGELFF.

This clone was counted a single time. V is TRBV28 and J is TRBJ1-5; D is perhaps TRBD1 (6 bases). This CDR3 spans 17 amino acids. The V end was cut by 2 bases, the J end by 3 bases, with 17 bases between. The germline V gene has CDR1 MDHEN and CDR2 SYDVKM. The CDR3 region is CASSLRSLTGFNQPQHF. The CDR3 nucleotides are TGTGCCAGCAGTTTAAGGTCCCTTACAGGGTTCAATCAGCCCCAGCATTTT.

This clone has a handful of counts. The chain joins TRBV5-6 to TRBJ2-3; possible D gene TRBD2, 6 bases. Germline V gives CDR1 SGHDT, CDR2 YYEEEE. There are 16 residues in the CDR3. Deletions cut 2 bases from V and 2 bases from J, with 15 bases between. The CDR3 DNA sequence: TGTGCCAGCAGCTTCGGGTCGGGACTCTCCACAGATACGCAGTATTTT. Residues: CASSFGSGLSTDTQYF.

The CDR3: CASSLERGPRSGELFF. The CDR3 coding sequence is TGTGCCAGCAGCTTGGAGAGGGGGCCCCGCTCCGGGGAGCTGTTTTTT. This chain uses TRBV5-4 with TRBJ2-2, with 7 nucleotides matching TRBD1. The CDR3 has 16 residues. Germline V gene sequence: CDR1 SGHNT, CDR2 YYREEE (reference sequence). V gave up 0 bases and J gave up 6 bases; unmatched junction bases: 8. The full variable domain, rest sourced from reference TRBV5-4 and TRBJ2-2, is ETGVTQSPTHLIKTRGQQVTLRCSSQSGHNTVSWYQQALGQGPQFIFQYYREEENGRGNFPPRFSGLQFPNYSSELNVNALELDDSALYLCASSLERGPRSGELFFGEGSRLTVL.

This sequence joins TRBV4-1 and TRBJ2-2; D call uncertain. Germline CDR1 and CDR2: MGHRA and YSYEKL. The germline V and J ends were trimmed by 4 bases and 5 bases, with 8 bases remaining between them. The CDR3 spans 13 residues. Written as DNA, the CDR3 is TGCGCCAGCAGCCTCCCAAATACCGGGGAGCTGTTTTTT. This gives the protein CASSLPNTGELFF.

The chain is built from TRBV19 and TRBJ2-2; unclear D gene. This CDR3 comprises 11 residues. V gave up 3 bases and J gave up 6 bases, with 2 bases separating them. Germline-derived CDR1 and CDR2 are LNHDA and SQIVND (reference sequence). CDR3 DNA: TGTGCCAGTAGTATGTCCGGGGAGCTGTTTTTT. It yields the protein CASSMSGELFF. Based on the CDR3 plus reference TRBV19 and TRBJ2-2, the full variable domain is DGGITQSPKYLFRKEGQNVTLSCEQNLNHDAMYWYRQDPGQGLRLIYYSQIVNDFQKGDIAEGYSVSREKKESFPLTVTSAQKNPTAFYLCASSMSGELFFGEGSRLTVL.

The J gene is TRBJ2-1, the V gene TRBV29-1, with D uncertain. Per germline, CDR1 SQVTM and CDR2 ANQGSEA. This CDR3 region has 14 residues. The V end was cut by 7 bases, the J end by 5 bases, with 18 bases between. In DNA form, the CDR3 reads TGCAGCGGGGCCCCTAGGATGGGGAACAATGAGCAGTTCTTC. Protein product: CSGAPRMGNNEQFF.

The CDR3 region is CASSPSRGRNTEAFF. CDR3 nucleotide sequence: TGTGCCAGTAGTCCCTCCAGGGGGAGGAACACTGAAGCTTTCTTT. The chain carries TRBV19 and TRBJ1-1; 7 bases fit TRBD1. Germline V CDR1 and CDR2: LNHDA, SQIVND (reference sequence). This CDR3 has 15 residues. Unmatched junction bases numbered 7, after V lost 5 bases and J lost 1 base. Together with reference TRBV19 and TRBJ1-1, the CDR3 gives the full variable domain: DGGITQSPKYLFRKEGQNVTLSCEQNLNHDAMYWYRQDPGQGLRLIYYSQIVNDFQKGDIAEGYSVSREKKESFPLTVTSAQKNPTAFYLCASSPSRGRNTEAFFGQGTRLTVV.

Details on this clone: Other DNA sequences in this sample translate to the same CDR3. V gene TRBV4-3 combines with J gene TRBJ2-1; D unresolved. Germline V gives CDR1 LGHNA, CDR2 YSLEER. This CDR3 region has 13 residues. Trimming shortened V by 3 bases and J by 8 bases, and 11 bases separated the two germline ends. The CDR3 protein is CASSQDSDDEQFF. The CDR3 DNA reads TGCGCCAGCAGCCAGGATTCAGACGATGAGCAGTTCTTC.

The chain links TRBV2 to TRBJ2-7; D gene ambiguous. The V gene lost 4 bases and the J gene lost 3 bases, with 19 bases spanning the gap. In germline, CDR1 is SNHLY, CDR2 FYNNEI. The CDR3 is made up of 16 amino acids. Written as DNA, the CDR3 is TGTGCCAGCAGTGCCTGGTGGGCTGACACCTACTACGAGCAGTACTTC. As protein: CASSAWWADTYYEQYF.

The sample holds a few counts of this clone. The chain is built from TRBV7-6 and TRBJ2-1; the D is unclear. Trimming cost V 2 bases and J 0 bases, with 11 bases left between them. CDR3 length: 16 residues. Germline V gene data show CDR1 as SGHVS and CDR2 as FNYEAQ. CDR3 loop: CASSLSFGNSYNEQFF. The CDR3 nucleotides read TGTGCCAGCAGCTTATCGTTTGGTAACTCCTACAATGAGCAGTTCTTC.

The chain uses TRBV20-1 and TRBJ2-7; D unclear. The V end lost 3 bases, the J end lost 3 bases, and 3 bases lay between the germline ends. Germline CDR1 DFQATT, CDR2 SNEGSKA (reference sequence). The CDR3 is 10 amino acids. CDR3 coding DNA: TGCAGTGCTAGGGACTACGAGCAGTACTTC. It codes for CSARDYEQYF.

V gene TRBV7-2 combines with J gene TRBJ2-7; 8 positions agree with TRBD2. The CDR3 has 14 amino acids. Losses at the gene ends were 4 bases for V and 4 bases for J; bases not matched to a gene: 6. From germline, CDR1 is SGHTA and CDR2 FQGNSA. The CDR3 is CASSSGSGGYEQYF. The CDR3 DNA is TGTGCCAGCAGCTCCGGATCGGGGGGGTACGAGCAGTACTTC.